This TCR beta chain was retrieved from a study of shared clonotypes between healthy human individuals. Study details: Donors consisted of a couple of women and a few men between 18 and 49.

The ends were cut back, 3 bases at V and 0 bases at J, with 6 bases in the middle. The CDR3 has 15 amino acids. Germline loops: CDR1 SGHVS, CDR2 FQNEAQ. Repertoires were generated with immunoSEQ multiplex PCR, while TCRdb's copy carries only in-frame clones and drops some. Of nearly 2 million clones in the sample, approximately 94% were seen once. As concerns this clone: Antigen: not known.

Naive CD8 populations comprised CD45RO-negative cells positively selected for CCR7, excluding terminally differentiated effector memory CD45RA+ cells. Whole-study findings and limits: Compared with memory subsets, naive subsets generally had larger estimated richness. Naive CD4 clonotype sharing across a few donors was 4% to 5%.

This sequence joins TRBV7-8 and TRBJ1-6; D not resolved. Material: naive CD8+ T cells sorted from blood. The sequence derives from a man younger than 35 in good health. CDR3 DNA: TGTGCCAGCAGCTTCGCGAGCTCCTATAATTCACCCCTCCACTTT. Translating gives CASSFASSYNSPLHF.